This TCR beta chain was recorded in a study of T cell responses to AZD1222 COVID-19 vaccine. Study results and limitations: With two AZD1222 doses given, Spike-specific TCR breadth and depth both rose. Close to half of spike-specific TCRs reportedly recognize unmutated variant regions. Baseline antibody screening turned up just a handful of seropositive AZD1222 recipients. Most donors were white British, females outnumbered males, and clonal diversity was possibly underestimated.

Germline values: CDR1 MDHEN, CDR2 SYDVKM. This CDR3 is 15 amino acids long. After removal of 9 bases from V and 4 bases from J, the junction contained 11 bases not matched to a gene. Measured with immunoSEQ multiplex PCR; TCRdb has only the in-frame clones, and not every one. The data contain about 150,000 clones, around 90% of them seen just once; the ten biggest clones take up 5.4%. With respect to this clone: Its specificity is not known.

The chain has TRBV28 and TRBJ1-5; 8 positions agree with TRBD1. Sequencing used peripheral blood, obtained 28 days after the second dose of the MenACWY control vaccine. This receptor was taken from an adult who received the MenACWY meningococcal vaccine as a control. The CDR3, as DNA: TGTGCCAGTCGTCCCAACAGGGGGGCGAATCAGCCCCAGCATTTT. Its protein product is CASRPNRGANQPQHF. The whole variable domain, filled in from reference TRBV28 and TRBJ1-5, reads DVKVTQSSRYLVKRTGEKVFLECVQDMDHENMFWYRQDPGLGLRLIYFSYDVKMKEKGDIPEGYSVSREKKERFSLILESASTNQTSMYLCASRPNRGANQPQHFGDGTRLSIL.